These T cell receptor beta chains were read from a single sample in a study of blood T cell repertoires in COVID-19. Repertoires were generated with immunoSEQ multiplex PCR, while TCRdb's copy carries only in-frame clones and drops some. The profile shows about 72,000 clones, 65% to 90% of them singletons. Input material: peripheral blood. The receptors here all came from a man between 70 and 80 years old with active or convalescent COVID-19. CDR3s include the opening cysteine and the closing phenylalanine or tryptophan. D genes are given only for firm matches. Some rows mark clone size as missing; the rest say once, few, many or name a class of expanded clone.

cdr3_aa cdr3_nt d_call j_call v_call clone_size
CAISDSTGASYEQYF TGTGCCATCAGTGACTCGACAGGGGCCTCCTACGAGCAGTACTTC TRBD1 TRBJ2-7 TRBV10-3 .
CASSPPGLSSYEQYF TGTGCCAGCAGCCCCCCGGGTCTGAGCTCCTACGAGCAGTACTTC . TRBJ2-7 TRBV7-2 .
CASRPPRSRRGDTEAFF TGTGCAAGTCGCCCCCCAAGATCGCGGCGCGGGGACACTGAAGCTTTCTTT . TRBJ1-1 TRBV12-2 .
CASKLGQGIDYGYTF TGTGCCAGTAAACTGGGACAGGGAATCGACTATGGCTACACCTTC TRBD1 TRBJ1-2 TRBV7-9 .
CASSIKLSTNQPQHF TGTGCCAGTAGTATAAAGTTGAGTACCAATCAGCCCCAGCATTTT . TRBJ1-5 TRBV19 .
CASSVGAENTEAFF TGTGCCAGCAGCGTAGGGGCAGAAAACACTGAAGCTTTCTTT . TRBJ1-1 TRBV9 .
CAWGNPGQGVSGANVLTF TGTGCCTGGGGGAATCCGGGACAGGGTGTATCTGGGGCCAACGTCCTGACTTTC TRBD1 TRBJ2-6 TRBV30 .
CASSESQGIGGYTF TGTGCCAGCAGTGAATCCCAGGGAATCGGTGGCTACACCTTC . TRBJ1-2 TRBV2 few
CASSDAQAGANVLTF TGTGCCAGCAGCGATGCGCAGGCCGGGGCCAACGTCCTGACTTTC . TRBJ2-6 TRBV6-5 .
CASSQLQGNTEAFF TGTGCCAGCAGCCAATTACAGGGGAACACTGAAGCTTTCTTT . TRBJ1-1 TRBV3-1/TRBV3-2 .
CASSGQGPEFF TGTGCCAGCTCAGGACAGGGTCCCGAGTTCTTC TRBD1 TRBJ2-1 TRBV18 .
CASSPEGGGADTQYF TGTGCCAGCAGCCCGGAGGGAGGTGGGGCAGATACGCAGTATTTT . TRBJ2-3 TRBV11-2 .
CASSLGDRGGYGYTF TGTGCCAGCAGTTTAGGGGACAGGGGTGGATATGGCTACACCTTC TRBD1 TRBJ1-2 TRBV27 .
CASSSGQGYTEAFF TGTGCCAGCAGTTCGGGACAGGGGTACACTGAAGCTTTCTTT TRBD1 TRBJ1-1 TRBV28 .
CASSAQEVANEKLFF TGTGCCAGCAGTGCCCAGGAGGTAGCTAATGAAAAACTGTTTTTT . TRBJ1-4 TRBV2 .
CASSTGQGSYNEQFF TGCGCCAGCAGCACGGGACAGGGCTCCTACAATGAGCAGTTCTTC TRBD1 TRBJ2-1 TRBV5-1 .
CASETTGARYGYTF TGTGCCAGCGAAACCACAGGGGCCCGATATGGCTACACCTTC TRBD1 TRBJ1-2 TRBV28 .
CGWRADITDTQYF TGCGGATGGAGGGCGGACATCACAGATACGCAGTATTTT . TRBJ2-3 TRBV28 .
CASSIRTGFSGYTF TGTGCCAGCAGTATACGGACAGGATTTAGTGGCTACACCTTC TRBD1 TRBJ1-2 TRBV2 .
CASSDNRDSEQFF TGTGCCAGCAGCGATAACCGGGACAGTGAGCAGTTCTTC TRBD1 TRBJ2-1 TRBV7-9 .
CASRPLPTGELFF TGTGCCAGCAGACCGCTACCCACCGGGGAGCTGTTTTTT . TRBJ2-2 TRBV5-4 .
CASRAGGNTGELFF TGTGCCAGTAGGGCAGGGGGGAACACCGGGGAGCTGTTTTTT TRBD1 TRBJ2-2 TRBV19 .